Each of the 16 T cell receptor beta chains below was sequenced from the same sample in a study of cytomegalovirus exposure and HLA in healthy donors. Primers included in the PCR were 60 Vbeta and 13 Jbeta primers. The protocol was immunoSEQ multiplex PCR, while the TCRdb copy is restricted to in-frame clones and leaves out a portion. This table has over 75,000 clones, around three quarters appearing once. Sequenced sample: PBMCs. The receptors here all came from a man in his sixties in good health and CMV-seropositive.

The chain carries TRBV6-1 and TRBJ2-7, with a possible D match to TRBD1 (5 bases). The length of the CDR3 is 14 residues. V lost 7 bases and J lost 3, with 16 bases in between. Germline lookup yields CDR1 MNHNS and CDR2 SASEGT. CDR3 in amino acids: CASKLGQGIYEQYF. The CDR3 nucleotides are TGTGCCAGCAAGTTGGGGCAGGGTATCTACGAGCAGTACTTC.

This clone showed up just once. This rearrangement joins TRBV2 to TRBJ2-7, with D possibly being TRBD1 (5 bases). The CDR3 has 13 residues. The ends were cut back, 1 base at V and 3 bases at J, with 7 bases in the middle. Germline loops: CDR1 SNHLY, CDR2 FYNNEI. CDR3 loop: CASSEDDSYEQYF. As DNA, the CDR3 is TGTGCCAGCAGTGAAGATGACAGCTACGAGCAGTACTTC. The full variable domain, in which reference TRBV2 and TRBJ2-7 provide the parts outside the CDR3, is EPEVTQTPSHQVTQMGQEVILRCVPISNHLYFYWYRQILGQKVEFLVSFYNNEISEKSEIFDDQFSVERPDGSNFTLKIRSTKLEDSAMYFCASSEDDSYEQYFGPGTRLTVT.

V is TRBV12-5 and J is TRBJ2-7, with 8 bases identical to TRBD1. Per the germline V gene, CDR1 is LGHNT and CDR2 is FRNRAP. The CDR3 loop spans 20 amino acids. The V and J ends lost 4 bases and 2 bases, in that order; junction bases with no gene match: 22. Here the CDR3 reads CASGSSRGSQGASQAYEQYF. The CDR3, as DNA: TGTGCTAGTGGTTCGAGTAGAGGGTCTCAGGGGGCGTCCCAAGCCTACGAGCAGTACTTC.

The chain joins TRBV7-3 to TRBJ1-1, with TRBD1 matching over 11 bases. This CDR3 region has 15 residues. Germline lookup yields CDR1 SGHTA and CDR2 FQGTGA. V gave up 5 bases and J gave up 5 bases; unmatched junction bases: 7. CDR3 sequence: CASSTGQGGITEAFF. The CDR3 coding sequence is TGTGCCAGCAGCACGGGACAGGGGGGAATAACTGAAGCTTTCTTT.

The V call is TRBV7-7, the J call TRBJ2-3, with D possibly being TRBD2 (7 bases). The CDR3 sequence is 13 residues long. Germline V gives CDR1 SSHAT, CDR2 FNYEAQ (reference sequence). The CDR3 coding sequence is TGTGCTATCGGGGGGCCCATCTCAGATACGCAGTATTTT. Its protein product is CAIGGPISDTQYF.

The J gene is TRBJ2-5, the V gene TRBV2, with D possibly being TRBD2 (6 bases). TRBJ2-7 matches the DNA end more closely, so the J call is doubtful. The CDR3 loop spans 18 amino acids. Germline CDR1 SNHLY, CDR2 FYNNEI. CDR3 amino acids: CASSDLGSRVGGNDEQYF. The CDR3 DNA reads TGTGCCAGCAGTGATTTGGGGTCCAGGGTGGGAGGAAACGACGAGCAGTACTTC.

The chain carries TRBV27 and TRBJ1-1; a weak D match, TRBD1 (5 bases). Germline CDR1 MNHEY, CDR2 SMNVEV (reference sequence). V was trimmed by 2 bases and J by 3 bases, leaving 13 bases between them. The CDR3 runs to 15 residues. The CDR3 region is CASSLRGSPYTEAFF. In DNA, the CDR3 is TGTGCCAGCAGTTTACGGGGGAGCCCTTACACTGAAGCTTTCTTT.

The rearrangement joins TRBV5-1 to TRBJ2-6, with no clear D. CDR1 and CDR2 from the germline V gene are SGHRS and YFSETQ. The CDR3 contains 14 residues. V was pared by 2 bases and J by 1 base, with 4 bases between. In DNA, the CDR3 is TGCGCCAGCAGCTTTAAATCTGGGGCCAACGTCCTGACTTTC. This sequence encodes CASSFKSGANVLTF.

The chain employs TRBV7-8 and TRBJ1-4, with TRBD1 identical over 7 bases. The CDR3 consists of 16 residues. Germline trimming cut 5 bases from V and 2 bases from J; bases unmatched to any gene: 8. Germline V gene sequence: CDR1 SGHVS, CDR2 FQNEAQ. CDR3 in DNA: TGTGCCAGCAGCGGAAAAACAGGGGCGACTAATGAAAAACTGTTTTTT. Amino acids: CASSGKTGATNEKLFF.

This clone has only one observation. This chain uses TRBV4-2 with TRBJ1-2; 7 bases are shared with TRBD1. This CDR3 spans 18 amino acids. J lost 1 base, V lost 4 bases, and 15 bases had no gene match. Per germline, CDR1 LGHNA and CDR2 YNFKEQ. CDR3 in DNA: TGTGCCAGCAGCCCAATGGTCGGAGAAGGGGGCCATAACTATGGCTACACCTTC. This sequence encodes CASSPMVGEGGHNYGYTF.

This clone came up once. The rearrangement links TRBV9 to TRBJ2-2; 11 bases are a match to TRBD1. The J segment lost 5 bases and the V segment lost 4 bases, leaving 7 bases of the junction unmatched. The CDR3 consists of 16 residues. The germline CDR1 and CDR2 sequences are SGDLS and YYNGEE. The CDR3 coding sequence is TGTGCCAGCAGCCCTCGGACAGGGGGCTTAACCGGGGAGCTGTTTTTT. Amino acid sequence: CASSPRTGGLTGELFF.

The chain combines TRBV5-1 with TRBJ2-5, with 10 bases identical to TRBD1. This CDR3 comprises 16 residues. V was clipped by 0 bases and J by 5 bases; unmatched bases: 7. The V gene's germline CDR1 is SGHRS and CDR2 YFSETQ. CDR3 loop: CASSLDGTGARETQYF. The CDR3 region has the DNA TGCGCCAGCAGCTTGGACGGGACAGGGGCCCGGGAGACCCAGTACTTC.

This chain connects TRBV6-1 to TRBJ2-3; no definite D call. CDR3 size: 11 residues. CDR1 and CDR2 (germline): MNHNS, SASEGT. Trimming stripped 6 bases from V and 13 bases from J, with 14 bases between. CDR3 bases: TGTGCCAGCAGCGAATCATACGAGGAGTATTTT. It yields the protein CASSESYEEYF.

The V call is TRBV5-1, the J call TRBJ2-5; maybe TRBD2 (5 bases). The V end was cut by 0 bases, the J end by 4 bases, with 10 bases between. The CDR3 runs 14 residues. Germline V gene sequence: CDR1 SGHRS, CDR2 YFSETQ. The chain's CDR3 is CASSLGFGVETQYF. The CDR3 nucleotides are TGCGCCAGCAGCTTGGGATTCGGGGTAGAGACCCAGTACTTC.

This clone appeared a few times. The chain joins TRBV5-1 to TRBJ1-1; 7 positions match TRBD1. The germline V gene encodes CDR1 SGHRS and CDR2 YFSETQ. V trimming: 1 base; J trimming: 3 bases; junction bases outside the gene matches: 3. This CDR3 has 14 residues. This chain's CDR3 is CASSLSQGDTEAFF. The CDR3, as DNA: TGCGCCAGCAGCTTGTCGCAGGGGGACACTGAAGCTTTCTTT.

This clone was seen only once. This rearrangement joins TRBV4-3 to TRBJ2-7, with D tentatively TRBD1 (5 bases). The CDR3 covers 16 residues. Germline loops: CDR1 LGHNA, CDR2 YSLEER. V gave up 0 bases and J gave up 6 bases, with 18 bases separating them. CDR3 loop: CASSQEVQGNAPEQYF. The CDR3 DNA sequence: TGCGCCAGCAGCCAAGAGGTCCAGGGAAACGCCCCCGAGCAGTACTTC.